What follows describes a single T cell receptor (beta chain). These data come from a study of OX40 agonist ivuxolimab in advanced cancers. Study at large: The mean age was 60 years, ranging from 23 to 79, with 82.7% of participants male. Treatment received earlier with anti-PD-1, anti-PD-L1 or anti-CTLA-4 agents was allowed, and under 50% had some.

CDR1 and CDR2 from the germline V gene are SEHNR and FQNEAQ (reference sequence). The CDR3 consists of 13 residues. The germline V and J ends were trimmed by 1 base and 13 bases, with 16 bases remaining between them. Repertoires were generated with immunoSEQ multiplex PCR, while TCRdb's copy carries only in-frame clones and drops some. Here the sample spans about 34,000 clones, about nine tenths being singletons. The sequences come from CD4+ or CD8+ T cells sorted from blood, collected in a trial of the OX40 agonist ivuxolimab. The chain employs TRBV7-9 and TRBJ1-1; D uncertain. This TCR came from an adult with an advanced solid tumor such as melanoma, head and neck, liver or kidney cancer. CDR3 region: CASSLEGSPPDFF. As DNA, the CDR3 is TGTGCCAGCAGCTTAGAAGGTAGTCCCCCGGATTTCTTT.